Listed here are 27 T cell receptor beta chains from one sample, sequenced in a study of tumor and adjacent non-tumor tissue in lung cancer. RNA was extracted from bulk tissue without any cell sorting. More than 3 cm separated this lung sample from the edge of the tumor. Three rounds of nested PCR, following a modified ARM-PCR protocol, produced the TCRbeta library. In TCRdb, the multiplex PCR reads were re-called with MiXCR into one record per CDR3 protein. In the table there are approximately 100,000 distinct CDR3 sequences, less than 75% of which are singletons. Sequencing input: distant non-tumor lung tissue. Receptors originate from a man aged 30 to 39 with non-small cell lung cancer.

A remark on this clonotype: Without the conserved terminal phenylalanine or tryptophan, this CDR3 likely stems from a read error. The V call is TRBV29-1, the J call TRBJ1-1; 8 nucleotides agree with TRBD1. The CDR3 runs to 14 residues. Germline CDR1 and CDR2: SQVTM and ANQGSEA. V dropped 5 bases and J dropped 3; count of bases not matched to a gene: 8. The CDR3 DNA follows: TGCAGCGTTCTTACTCAGGGGGCGGACACTGAAGCTTTCTAC. Translation: CSVLTQGADTEAFY.

A remark on this clonotype: Germline is not matched at one junction end, which may reflect a read error. The J gene is TRBJ2-5, the V gene TRBV11-2; D gene unclear. The germline gives CDR1 SGHAT, CDR2 FQNNGV. The CDR3 is made up of 12 amino acids. In DNA, the CDR3 is TGTCCCAGTAGCTCGTCGGGAGAGACCCAGTACTTC. Its translation: CPSSSSGETQYF.

This clonotype was seen only once. In this CDR3 the conserved last residue, phenylalanine or tryptophan, is missing, so a read error is likely. The limits of the CDR3 on the DNA are not certain, so only TCRdb's listed CDR3 is given. The chain joins TRBV20-1 to TRBJ2-7; the table's D call, TRBD1, was not checked against the DNA. Per germline, CDR1 DFQATT and CDR2 SNEGSKA (reference sequence). The CDR3 region is 12 residues in length, termini included. CDR3 loop: CSAAPVSYEQNL.

Worth noting for this clonotype: One base away lies a much larger clone, so this may be a sequencing read error. The V call is TRBV5-4, the J call TRBJ2-5; either TRBD1 or TRBD2 may supply D (5 bases each). The CDR3 spans 15 residues. CDR1 SGHNT and CDR2 YYREEE come from the germline V gene (reference sequence). Trimming took off 6 bases at V and 2 bases at J, with 17 bases between the two ends. CDR3 in amino acids: CASNPGTRGQETQYF. CDR3 DNA: TGTGCCAGCAACCCCGGGACCCGGGGACAAGAGACCCAGTACTTC.

A note on this clonotype: The germline gene is not matched at one end of the junction; a read error may be the cause. The chain combines TRBV6-2 or TRBV6-3 with TRBJ1-5; 7 positions agree with TRBD1. The V gene's germline CDR1 is MNHEY and CDR2 SVGEGT. This CDR3 has 14 amino acids. CDR3 sequence: CASTPTGNNQPQHF. The CDR3 DNA reads as TGTGCCAGCACACCGACAGGGAACAATCAGCCCCAACATTTT.

A note on this clonotype: Relative to the germline gene, one junction end is altered; a read error may explain this. The chain uses TRBV20-1 and TRBJ1-5; D is uncertain. The CDR3 totals 14 residues. Germline lookup yields CDR1 DFQATT and CDR2 SNEGSKA (reference sequence). CDR3 region: CTARDSNGNQPQHF. CDR3 nucleotides: TGCACTGCTAGAGATTCGAACGGTAATCAGCCCCAACATTTT.

Concerning this clonotype: One end of the junction is discordant with germline, which a read error may explain. The chain recombines TRBV10-2 with TRBJ2-3; 9 nucleotides match TRBD2. Germline V gene data show CDR1 as WSHSY and CDR2 as SAAADI. The CDR3 consists of 15 residues. The CDR3 DNA is TGCGCCAGCACCCTGACTAGCGGATACACAGATATGCAGTTTTTT. Translation gives CASTLTSGYTDMQFF.

About this clonotype itself: One end of the junction is discordant with germline, which a read error may explain. The rearrangement joins TRBV6-2 or TRBV6-3 to TRBJ2-2; 10 positions agree with TRBD2. In germline, CDR1 is MNHEY, CDR2 SVGEGT. The CDR3 runs to 15 residues. This CDR3 is CASSYGTSDTGDLFF. The CDR3 coding sequence is TGTGCTAGCAGTTACGGGACTAGCGACACCGGGGACCTGTTTTTT.

Comments on this clonotype: The junction and the germline gene differ at one end; a read error may be behind it. The V and J genes are TRBV20-1 and TRBJ2-1; D is undetermined. The CDR3 is made up of 13 amino acids. CDR1 DFQATT and CDR2 SNEGSKA come from the germline V gene (reference sequence). In DNA form, the CDR3 reads TGCAGTGCCGCAGACTCTTTCCACAATGAGCAATTCTTC. Translated: CSAADSFHNEQFF.

Of note for this clonotype: At one of its ends the junction is not consistent with the germline gene, which may arise from a read error. The chain joins TRBV6-1 to TRBJ2-2; D remains ambiguous. Germline V gene lookup returns CDR1 MNHNS and CDR2 SASEGT. This CDR3 has 14 residues. CDR3 nucleotides: TGTACCAACACGGCCAAGGCGAACACCGAGGAGCTGTTTTTT. Amino acids: CTNTAKANTEELFF.

The chain couples TRBV20-1 to TRBJ2-5; D not resolved. CDR1 and CDR2 from the germline V gene are DFQATT and SNEGSKA (reference sequence). The CDR3 extends over 13 amino acids. The DNA for the CDR3 is TGCAATGTTGTGACTCTCTCGCTGGAGACCCAGTACTTC. This translates into CNVVTLSLETQYF.

This clonotype was detected many times. At one of its ends the junction is not consistent with the germline gene, which may arise from a read error. The chain uses TRBV4-2 and TRBJ1-4; no clear D gene. The CDR3 runs to 15 residues. Germline CDR1 is LGHNA and CDR2 is YNFKEQ. The CDR3 sequence is CASSQDGPVGEKLLF. The CDR3 DNA sequence: TGTGCCAGCAGCCAAGATGGTCCAGTCGGGGAAAAACTGCTTTTT.

In DNA, the CDR3 is TGCAGCGTTGAAGGTGGGGGCGCCTATGGCTACACCTTC. It yields the protein CSVEGGGAYGYTF. The chain uses TRBV29-1 and TRBJ1-2; D may be TRBD1 (6 bases). Trimming shortened V by 1 base and J by 4 bases, and 10 bases separated the two germline ends. This CDR3 is built from 13 residues. CDR1 SQVTM and CDR2 ANQGSEA come from the germline V gene.

Worth noting for this clonotype: A much larger clone is a single base away; this may be a read error. This chain's CDR3 is CANSQEVSYEQYF. DNA for the CDR3: TGCGCCAACAGCCAAGAGGTTTCCTACGAGCAGTACTTC. The chain links TRBV4-1 to TRBJ2-7; D is unresolved. Germline-derived CDR1 and CDR2 are MGHRA and YSYEKL. The CDR3 extends over 13 amino acids.

Regarding this clonotype: A junction boundary mismatches the germline segment, possibly from a read error. The gene calls are TRBV11-3 and TRBJ2-1, with no clear D. Germline CDR1 is SGHNT and CDR2 is YENEEA. The CDR3 is made up of 13 amino acids. CDR3 bases: TGTGCCAGCAGCCCCACACCTGGCTGTGAGCAGTTATTC. It codes for CASSPTPGCEQLF.

This clonotype was detected ten times or more. The V gene is TRBV24-1, the J gene TRBJ1-2; D unresolved. Germline CDR1 reads KGHDR; CDR2 reads SFDVKD. Between the trimmed V and J ends, which lost 7 bases and 4 bases, there was a span of 9 bases. This CDR3 spans 12 amino acids. CDR3 loop: CATRDGTYGYTF. The CDR3 region has the DNA TGTGCCACCAGAGACGGAACCTATGGCTACACCTTC.

A word on this clonotype: Mismatch with germline at one junction end may stem from a read error. V usage is TRBV20-1 and J usage is TRBJ2-5, with 9 bases lining up with TRBD2. The germline gives CDR1 DFQATT, CDR2 SNEGSKA (reference sequence). The length of the CDR3 is 15 residues. In DNA, the CDR3 is TGTAATGCTAGATGTTTGAGACTAGCGGAAGAGACCCAGTACTTC. Translating it yields CNARCLRLAEETQYF.

A remark on this clonotype: The junction differs from germline at one of its ends, possibly a read error. The V and J genes are TRBV4-2 and TRBJ2-3; 8 nucleotides align to TRBD2. Germline V CDR1 and CDR2: LGHNA, YNFKEQ. The CDR3 covers 16 residues. Written as DNA, the CDR3 is TGTGCCAGCAGCCAAGATCAAGCGGGAGAGGGAGATACACAGTGTTTT. Its protein is CASSQDQAGEGDTQCF.

With regard to this clonotype: At one boundary the junction diverges from the germline segment, which might be a read error. The chain recombines TRBV20-1 with TRBJ2-2, with a weak D call TRBD2 (6 bases). CDR3 size: 14 residues. In germline, CDR1 is DFQATT, CDR2 SNEGSKA (reference sequence). CDR3 protein: CSVGGTGGTGEMFF. Here the CDR3 DNA reads TGCAGTGTAGGAGGGACTGGTGGCACCGGGGAGATGTTTTTT.

A remark on this clonotype: The conserved final phenylalanine or tryptophan is absent from the CDR3, which likely points to a read error. The DNA is left out, because the CDR3 cannot be placed on it with certainty; the CDR3 is given as TCRdb lists it. The rearrangement joins TRBV29-1 to TRBJ1-1. The germline V gene has CDR1 SQVTM and CDR2 ANQGSEA. The CDR3 is 12 amino acids long, termini counted. CDR3 in amino acids: CSVMVGNTKAFL.

This clonotype was observed a handful of times. This chain links TRBV5-1 with TRBJ1-1; D is perhaps TRBD1 (5 bases). CDR3 length equals 14 residues. The V gene lost 2 bases and the J gene lost 5 bases, with 13 bases spanning the gap. Germline values: CDR1 SGHRS, CDR2 YFSETQ. CDR3 amino acids: CASSFYRPGTEAFF. The CDR3 DNA follows: TGCGCCAGCAGCTTCTACAGGCCCGGAACTGAAGCTTTCTTT.

This clonotype showed up many times. The chain has TRBV6-5 and TRBJ2-5; TRBD1 agrees at 8 bases. V was pared by 4 bases and J by 5 bases, with 6 bases of the junction left unmatched. Germline V gene data show CDR1 as MNHEY and CDR2 as SVGAGI. This CDR3 has 14 residues. In DNA form, the CDR3 reads TGTGCCAGCAGTTTCCGGACAGGGCTCGAGACCCAGTACTTC. This codes for CASSFRTGLETQYF.

This clonotype was observed at least ten times. The chain carries TRBV6-5 and TRBJ2-2; D remains ambiguous. V lost 7 bases to trimming and J lost 5 bases, with 11 bases between them. The CDR3 extends over 13 amino acids. In germline, CDR1 is MNHEY, CDR2 SVGAGI. The CDR3: CASMLGRTGELFF. For the CDR3, the DNA is TGTGCCAGCATGCTGGGTAGGACCGGGGAGCTGTTTTTT.

This clonotype was counted ten times or more. The chain combines TRBV24-1 with TRBJ2-3; 12 nucleotides match TRBD2. The V gene's germline CDR1 is KGHDR and CDR2 SFDVKD. The CDR3 sequence is 16 residues long. J was trimmed by 3 bases and V by 3 bases; bases with no gene match: 3. The CDR3 is CATSDPTSGGTDTQYF. The CDR3 DNA reads as TGTGCCACCAGTGATCCCACTAGCGGGGGGACAGATACGCAGTATTTT.

Ten or more counts support this clonotype. The rearrangement joins TRBV13 to TRBJ2-7; TRBD1 matches at 7 bases. Germline values: CDR1 PRHDT, CDR2 FYEKMQ (reference sequence). The V and J ends lost 5 bases and 6 bases, in that order; junction bases with no gene match: 7. The CDR3 totals 13 residues. CDR3 sequence reads: CASSLRQGPEQYF. Here the CDR3 DNA reads TGTGCCAGCAGCCTAAGACAGGGCCCCGAGCAGTACTTC.

About this clonotype itself: Being one base from a much bigger clone, this may be a read error. J is TRBJ1-5 and V is TRBV12-5, with TRBD1 as a possible D gene (6 bases). The germline gives CDR1 LGHNT, CDR2 FRNRAP. The CDR3 contains 15 residues. The CDR3 nucleotides are TGTGCTAGTGGTTTGACAGGGACGGCAAATCGGCCCCAGCATTTT. Translation: CASGLTGTANRPQHF. Supplemented by reference TRBV12-5 and TRBJ1-5, the full variable domain reads DARVTQTPRHKVTEMGQEVTMRCQPILGHNTVFWYRQTMMQGLELLAYFRNRAPLDDSGMPKDRFSAEMPDATLATLKIQPSEPRDSAVYFCASGLTGTANRPQHFGDGTRLSIL.

This clonotype came up many times. The chain joins TRBV6-1 to TRBJ1-1; D is unclear. Trimming removed 1 base at V and 3 bases at J, with 9 bases between. The CDR3 loop spans 14 amino acids. CDR1 and CDR2 from the germline V gene are MNHNS and SASEGT. CDR3 region: CASSEVEWDTEAFF. The CDR3 DNA reads TGTGCCAGCAGTGAAGTAGAATGGGACACTGAAGCTTTCTTT.